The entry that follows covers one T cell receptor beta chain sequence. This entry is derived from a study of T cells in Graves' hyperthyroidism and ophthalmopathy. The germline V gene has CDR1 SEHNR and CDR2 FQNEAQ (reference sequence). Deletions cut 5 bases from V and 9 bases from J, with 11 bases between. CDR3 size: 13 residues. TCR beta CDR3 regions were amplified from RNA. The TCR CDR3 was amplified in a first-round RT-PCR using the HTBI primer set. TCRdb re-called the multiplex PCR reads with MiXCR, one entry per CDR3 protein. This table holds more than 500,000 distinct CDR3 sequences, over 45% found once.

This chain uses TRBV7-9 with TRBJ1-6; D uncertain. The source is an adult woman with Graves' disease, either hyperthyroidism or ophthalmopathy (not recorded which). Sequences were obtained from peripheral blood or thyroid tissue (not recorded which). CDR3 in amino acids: CASSGKVGSPLHF. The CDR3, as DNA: TGTGCCAGCAGCGGGAAGGTTGGTTCACCCCTCCACTTT.